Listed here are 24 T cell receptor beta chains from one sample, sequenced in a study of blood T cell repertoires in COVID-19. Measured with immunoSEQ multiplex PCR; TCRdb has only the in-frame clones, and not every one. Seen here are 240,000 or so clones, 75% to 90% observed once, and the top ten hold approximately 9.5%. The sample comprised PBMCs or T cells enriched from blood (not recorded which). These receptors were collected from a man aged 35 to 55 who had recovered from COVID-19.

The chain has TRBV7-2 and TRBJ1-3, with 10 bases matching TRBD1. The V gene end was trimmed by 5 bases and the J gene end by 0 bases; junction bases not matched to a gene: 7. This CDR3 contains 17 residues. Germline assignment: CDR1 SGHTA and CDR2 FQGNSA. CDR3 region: CASSARTGGSSGNTIYF. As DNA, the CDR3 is TGTGCCAGCAGCGCTCGGACAGGGGGGAGCTCTGGAAACACCATATATTTT.

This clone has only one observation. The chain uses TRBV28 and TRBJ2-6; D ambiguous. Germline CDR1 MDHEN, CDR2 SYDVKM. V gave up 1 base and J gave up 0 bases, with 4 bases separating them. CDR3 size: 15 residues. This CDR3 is CASSLSGSGANVLTF. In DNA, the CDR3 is TGTGCCAGCAGTTTATCAGGCTCTGGGGCCAACGTCCTGACTTTC.

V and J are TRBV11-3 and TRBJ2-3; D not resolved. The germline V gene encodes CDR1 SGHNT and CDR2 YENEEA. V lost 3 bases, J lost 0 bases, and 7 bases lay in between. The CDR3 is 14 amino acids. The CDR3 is CASSFLSSTDTQYF. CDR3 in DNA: TGTGCCAGCAGCTTCCTCAGTAGCACAGATACGCAGTATTTT.

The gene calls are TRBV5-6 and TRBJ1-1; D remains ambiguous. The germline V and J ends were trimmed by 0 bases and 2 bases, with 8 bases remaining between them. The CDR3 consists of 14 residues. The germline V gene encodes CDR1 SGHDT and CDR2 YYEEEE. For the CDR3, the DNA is TGTGCCAGCAGCTTGGGTTCGGTCAACACTGAAGCTTTCTTT. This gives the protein CASSLGSVNTEAFF.

The CDR3 DNA sequence: TGTGCCAGCAGCCTTTCGGAGGGCACAGATACGCAGTATTTT. Its protein product is CASSLSEGTDTQYF. V usage is TRBV11-1 and J usage is TRBJ2-3, with D possibly being TRBD2 (5 bases). The CDR3 is made up of 14 amino acids. Trimming took 5 bases from V and 1 from J, leaving 10 bases between them. Per germline, CDR1 SGHAT and CDR2 FQDESV (reference sequence). The full variable domain, in which reference TRBV11-1 and TRBJ2-3 provide the parts outside the CDR3, is EAEVAQSPRYKITEKSQAVAFWCDPISGHATLYWYRQILGQGPELLVQFQDESVVDDSQLPKDRFSAERLKGVDSTLKIQPAELGDSAMYLCASSLSEGTDTQYFGPGTRLTVL.

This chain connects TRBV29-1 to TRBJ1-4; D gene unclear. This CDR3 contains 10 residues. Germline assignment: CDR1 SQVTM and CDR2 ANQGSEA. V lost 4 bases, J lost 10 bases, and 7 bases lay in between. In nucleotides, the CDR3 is TGCAGCGTTGTTGAGGGAAAACTGTTTTTT. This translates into CSVVEGKLFF.

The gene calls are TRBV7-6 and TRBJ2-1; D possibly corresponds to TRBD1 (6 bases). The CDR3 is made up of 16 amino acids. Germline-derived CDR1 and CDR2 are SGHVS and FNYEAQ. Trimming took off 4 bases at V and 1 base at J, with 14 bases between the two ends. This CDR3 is CASSSTGTGSYNEQFF. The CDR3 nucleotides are TGTGCCAGCAGCTCCACAGGGACGGGGTCCTACAATGAGCAGTTCTTC.

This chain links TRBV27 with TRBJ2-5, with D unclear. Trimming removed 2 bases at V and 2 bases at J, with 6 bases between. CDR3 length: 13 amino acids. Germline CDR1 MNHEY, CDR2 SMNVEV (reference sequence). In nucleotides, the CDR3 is TGTGCCAGCAGTTTAATTAGTCAAGAGACCCAGTACTTC. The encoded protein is CASSLISQETQYF.

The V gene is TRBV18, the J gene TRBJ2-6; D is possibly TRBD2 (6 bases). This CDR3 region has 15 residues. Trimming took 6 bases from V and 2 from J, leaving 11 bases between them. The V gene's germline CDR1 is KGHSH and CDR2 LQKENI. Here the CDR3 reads CASSSGGPGANVLTF. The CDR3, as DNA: TGTGCCAGCTCCTCCGGAGGGCCTGGGGCCAACGTCCTGACTTTC. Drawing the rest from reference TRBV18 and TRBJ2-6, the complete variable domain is NAGVMQNPRHLVRRRGQEARLRCSPMKGHSHVYWYRQLPEEGLKFMVYLQKENIIDESGMPKERFSAEFPKEGPSILRIQQVVRGDSAAYFCASSSGGPGANVLTFGAGSRLTVL.

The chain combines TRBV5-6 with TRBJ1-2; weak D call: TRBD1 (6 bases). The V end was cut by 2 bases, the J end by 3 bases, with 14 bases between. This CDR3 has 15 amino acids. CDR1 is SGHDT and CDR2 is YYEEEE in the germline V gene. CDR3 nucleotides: TGTGCCAGCAGCTTTGGTAGGGACACTTACTATGGCTACACCTTC. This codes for CASSFGRDTYYGYTF.

The DNA of the CDR3 is TGTGCCAGCAGCTTAGGTGGCAGGAATCAGCCCCAGCATTTT. Protein sequence: CASSLGGRNQPQHF. J is TRBJ1-5 and V is TRBV7-8; D unclear. The CDR3 loop spans 14 amino acids. Per the germline V gene, CDR1 is SGHVS and CDR2 is FQNEAQ. V shed 1 base and J shed 4 bases, with 8 bases lying between them.

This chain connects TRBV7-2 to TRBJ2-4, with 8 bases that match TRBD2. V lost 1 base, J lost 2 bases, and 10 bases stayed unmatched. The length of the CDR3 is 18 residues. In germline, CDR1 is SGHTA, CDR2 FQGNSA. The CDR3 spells CASSLGRGGGSSKNIQYF. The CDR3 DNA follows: TGTGCCAGCAGCTTAGGGAGAGGCGGGGGGAGTTCCAAAAACATTCAGTACTTC.

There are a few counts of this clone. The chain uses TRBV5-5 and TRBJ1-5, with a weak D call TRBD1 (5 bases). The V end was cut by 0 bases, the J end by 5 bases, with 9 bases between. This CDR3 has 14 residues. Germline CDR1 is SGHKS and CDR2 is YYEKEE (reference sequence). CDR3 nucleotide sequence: TGTGCCAGCAGCTTGGCAGGGAACGATCAGCCCCAGCATTTT. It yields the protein CASSLAGNDQPQHF. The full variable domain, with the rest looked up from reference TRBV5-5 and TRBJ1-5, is DAGVTQSPTHLIKTRGQQVTLRCSPISGHKSVSWYQQVLGQGPQFIFQYYEKEERGRGNFPDRFSARQFPNYSSELNVNALLLGDSALYLCASSLAGNDQPQHFGDGTRLSIL.

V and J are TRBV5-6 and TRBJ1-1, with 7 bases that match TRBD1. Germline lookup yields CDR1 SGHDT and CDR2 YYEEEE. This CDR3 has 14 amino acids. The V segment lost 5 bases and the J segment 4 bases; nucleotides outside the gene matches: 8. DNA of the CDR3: TGTGCCAGCAGACCGGCGACAGGGCGCACTGAAGCTTTCTTT. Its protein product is CASRPATGRTEAFF. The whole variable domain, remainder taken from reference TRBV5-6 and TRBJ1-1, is DAGVTQSPTHLIKTRGQQVTLRCSPKSGHDTVSWYQQALGQGPQFIFQYYEEEERQRGNFPDRFSGHQFPNYSSELNVNALLLGDSALYLCASRPATGRTEAFFGQGTRLTVV.

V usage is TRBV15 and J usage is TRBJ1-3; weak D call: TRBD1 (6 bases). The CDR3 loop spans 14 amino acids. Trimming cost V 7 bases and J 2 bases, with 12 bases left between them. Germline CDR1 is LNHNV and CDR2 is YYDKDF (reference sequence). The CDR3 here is CATNSGGTGNTIYF. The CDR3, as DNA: TGTGCCACCAACTCGGGGGGCACTGGAAACACCATATATTTT.

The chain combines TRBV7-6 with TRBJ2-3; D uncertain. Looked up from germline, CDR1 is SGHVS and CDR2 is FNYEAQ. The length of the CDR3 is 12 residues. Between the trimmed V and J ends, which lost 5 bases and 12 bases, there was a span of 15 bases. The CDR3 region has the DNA TGTGCCAGCAGCCTGCTTGGTGAAGCCCAGTATTTT. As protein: CASSLLGEAQYF. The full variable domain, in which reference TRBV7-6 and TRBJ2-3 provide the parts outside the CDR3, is GAGVSQSPRYKVTKRGQDVALRCDPISGHVSLYWYRQALGQGPEFLTYFNYEAQQDKSGLPNDRFSAERPEGSISTLTIQRTEQRDSAMYRCASSLLGEAQYFGPGTRLTVL.

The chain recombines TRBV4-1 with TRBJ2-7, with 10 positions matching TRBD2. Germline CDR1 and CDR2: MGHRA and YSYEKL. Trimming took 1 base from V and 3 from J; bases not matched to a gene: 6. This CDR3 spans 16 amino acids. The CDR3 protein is CASSQGASGSLYEQYF. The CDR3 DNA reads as TGCGCCAGCAGCCAAGGGGCTAGCGGGAGCCTCTACGAGCAGTACTTC.

CDR3 sequence (DNA): TGTGCCAGCAGCTTAGTCGGGGGAGGCTACGAGCAGTACTTC. Residues: CASSLVGGGYEQYF. V gene TRBV7-3 combines with J gene TRBJ2-7, with TRBD2 as a possible D gene (6 bases). Germline CDR1 is SGHTA and CDR2 is FQGTGA. The CDR3 loop spans 14 amino acids. V was trimmed by 2 bases and J by 3 bases, leaving 11 bases between them.

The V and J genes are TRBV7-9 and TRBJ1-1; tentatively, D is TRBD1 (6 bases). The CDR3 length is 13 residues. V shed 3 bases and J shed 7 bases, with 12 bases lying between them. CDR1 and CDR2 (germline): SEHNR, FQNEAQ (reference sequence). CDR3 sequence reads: CASSFSRGYEAFF. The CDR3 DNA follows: TGTGCCAGCAGCTTTAGCAGGGGTTATGAAGCTTTCTTT.

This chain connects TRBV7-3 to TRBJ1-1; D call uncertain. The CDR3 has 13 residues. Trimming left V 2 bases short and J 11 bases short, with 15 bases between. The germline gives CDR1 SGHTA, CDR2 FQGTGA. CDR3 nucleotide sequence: TGTGCCAGCAGCTTAGGCGGAACGTTGGAGGCTTTCTTT. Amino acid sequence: CASSLGGTLEAFF.

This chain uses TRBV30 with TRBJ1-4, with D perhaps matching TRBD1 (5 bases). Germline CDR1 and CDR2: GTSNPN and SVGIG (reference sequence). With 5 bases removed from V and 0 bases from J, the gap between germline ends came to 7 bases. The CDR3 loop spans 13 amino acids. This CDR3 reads CAWQGTTNEKLFF. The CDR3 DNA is TGTGCCTGGCAGGGTACAACTAATGAAAAACTGTTTTTT. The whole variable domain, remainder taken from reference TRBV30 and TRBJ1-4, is SQTIHQWPATLVQPVGSPLSLECTVEGTSNPNLYWYRQAAGRGLQLLFYSVGIGQISSEVPQNLSASRPQDRQFILSSKKLLLSDSGFYLCAWQGTTNEKLFFGSGTQLSVL.

As DNA, the CDR3 is TGTGCCAGCAGTGACTCACTGGGACAGGGGGCTGGTGAGCAGTTCTTC. As protein: CASSDSLGQGAGEQFF. V usage is TRBV6-4 and J usage is TRBJ2-1, with TRBD1 matching 12 bases. Looked up from germline, CDR1 is MRHNA and CDR2 is SNTAGT. This CDR3 is built from 16 residues. Germline trimming cut 0 bases from V and 9 bases from J; bases unmatched to any gene: 6.

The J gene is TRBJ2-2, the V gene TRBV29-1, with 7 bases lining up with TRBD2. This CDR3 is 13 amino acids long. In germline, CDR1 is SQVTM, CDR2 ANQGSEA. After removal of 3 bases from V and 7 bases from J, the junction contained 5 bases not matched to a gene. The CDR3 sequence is CSVEGGPGGELFF. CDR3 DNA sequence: TGCAGCGTTGAGGGAGGGCCCGGCGGGGAGCTGTTTTTT.

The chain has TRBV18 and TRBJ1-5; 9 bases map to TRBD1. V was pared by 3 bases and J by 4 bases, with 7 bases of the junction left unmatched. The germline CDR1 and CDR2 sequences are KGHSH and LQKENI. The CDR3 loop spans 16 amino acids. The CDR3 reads CASSPTTGTGNQPQHF. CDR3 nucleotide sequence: TGTGCCAGCTCACCTACTACCGGGACAGGGAATCAGCCCCAGCATTTT.